This entry describes one T cell receptor beta chain. This table comes from immunoSEQ multiplex PCR, and its TCRdb copy is limited to in-frame clones, with some not included. The profile covers about 2,100,000 clones, with about 92% appearing a single time and roughly 1.8% taken by the ten largest. These data are taken from a study of shared clonotypes between healthy human individuals. Germline V CDR1 and CDR2: SGHKS, YYEKEE (reference sequence). V was pared by 3 bases and J by 2 bases, with 18 bases between. The CDR3 runs 16 residues. Naive CD8 cells lacked CD45RO and underwent positive selection for CCR7, leaving out terminally differentiated effector memory CD45RA+ cells.

The sequence derives from a young man in good health. Some clones in this sample may be carry-over from other donors' samples. The sequenced material came from naive CD8+ T cells from PBMCs. V is TRBV5-5 and J is TRBJ2-7, with D maybe TRBD2 (6 bases). CDR3 in DNA: TGTGCCAGCAGCTCCCGACTAGTGGAGACCCCCTACGAGCAGTACTTC. It translates to CASSSRLVETPYEQYF. The full variable domain, with the rest looked up from reference TRBV5-5 and TRBJ2-7, is DAGVTQSPTHLIKTRGQQVTLRCSPISGHKSVSWYQQVLGQGPQFIFQYYEKEERGRGNFPDRFSARQFPNYSSELNVNALLLGDSALYLCASSSRLVETPYEQYFGPGTRLTVT.